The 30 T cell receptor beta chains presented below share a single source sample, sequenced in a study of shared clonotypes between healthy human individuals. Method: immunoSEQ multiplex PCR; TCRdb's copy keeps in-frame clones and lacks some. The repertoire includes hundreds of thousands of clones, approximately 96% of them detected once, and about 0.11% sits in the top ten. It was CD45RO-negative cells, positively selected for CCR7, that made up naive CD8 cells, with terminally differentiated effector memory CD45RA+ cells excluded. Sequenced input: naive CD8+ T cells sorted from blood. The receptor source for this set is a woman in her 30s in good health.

CDR3 loop: CASSSRTGANYGYTF. The CDR3 nucleotides are TGTGCCAGCAGCTCCCGGACAGGAGCGAACTATGGCTACACCTTC. The V and J genes are TRBV4-2 and TRBJ1-2; 7 bases are shared with TRBD1. The CDR3 runs to 15 residues. V shed 5 bases and J 2 bases; nucleotides not matched to a gene: 8. In germline, CDR1 is LGHNA, CDR2 YNFKEQ.

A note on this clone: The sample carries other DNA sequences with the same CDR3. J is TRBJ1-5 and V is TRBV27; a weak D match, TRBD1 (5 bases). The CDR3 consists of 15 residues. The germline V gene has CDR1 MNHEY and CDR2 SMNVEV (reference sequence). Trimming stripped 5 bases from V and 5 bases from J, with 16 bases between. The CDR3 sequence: CASSAGTGGYQPQHF. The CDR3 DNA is TGTGCCAGCAGTGCCGGGACTGGAGGGTATCAGCCCCAGCATTTT.

The CDR3, as DNA: TGTGCCAGCAGCAGCCGAGAGGGGGCTATTGGAAACACCATATATTTT. It encodes CASSSREGAIGNTIYF. The rearrangement links TRBV14 to TRBJ1-3; 7 bases agree with TRBD1. The CDR3 runs 16 residues. Unmatched junction bases numbered 10, after V lost 5 bases and J lost 3 bases. Per germline, CDR1 SGHDN and CDR2 FVKESK.

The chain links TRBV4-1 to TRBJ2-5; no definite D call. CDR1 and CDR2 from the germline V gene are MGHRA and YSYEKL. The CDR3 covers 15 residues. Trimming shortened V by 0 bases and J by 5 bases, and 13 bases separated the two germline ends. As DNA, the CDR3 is TGCGCCAGCAGCCAAGATCTTAGGGTTGGGGAGACCCAGTACTTC. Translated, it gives CASSQDLRVGETQYF.

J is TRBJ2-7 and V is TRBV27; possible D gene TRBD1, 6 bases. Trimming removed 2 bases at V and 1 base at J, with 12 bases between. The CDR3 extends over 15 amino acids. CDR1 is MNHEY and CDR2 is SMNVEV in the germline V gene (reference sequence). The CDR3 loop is CASSLTGWASYEQYF. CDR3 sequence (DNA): TGTGCCAGCAGTTTAACAGGGTGGGCGTCCTACGAGCAGTACTTC.

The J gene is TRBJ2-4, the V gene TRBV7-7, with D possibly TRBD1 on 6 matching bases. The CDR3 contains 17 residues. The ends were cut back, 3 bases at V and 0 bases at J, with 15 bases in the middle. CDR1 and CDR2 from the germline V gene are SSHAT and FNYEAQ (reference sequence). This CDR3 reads CASSLGHPGLAKNIQYF. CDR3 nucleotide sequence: TGTGCCAGCAGCTTGGGACACCCGGGTCTAGCCAAAAACATTCAGTACTTC.

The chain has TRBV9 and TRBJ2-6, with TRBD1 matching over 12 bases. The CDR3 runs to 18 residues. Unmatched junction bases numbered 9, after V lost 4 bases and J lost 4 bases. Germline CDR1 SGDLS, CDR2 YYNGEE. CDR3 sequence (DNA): TGTGCCAGCAGCTCTCCGGGACAGGGGGCGGGAGGGGCCAACGTCCTGACTTTC. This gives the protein CASSSPGQGAGGANVLTF.

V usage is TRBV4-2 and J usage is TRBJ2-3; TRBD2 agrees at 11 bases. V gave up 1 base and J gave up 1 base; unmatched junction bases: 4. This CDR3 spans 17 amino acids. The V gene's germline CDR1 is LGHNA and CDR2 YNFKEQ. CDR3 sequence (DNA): TGTGCCAGCAGCCAAGCACTAGCGGGAGAGGGCACAGATACGCAGTATTTT. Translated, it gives CASSQALAGEGTDTQYF.

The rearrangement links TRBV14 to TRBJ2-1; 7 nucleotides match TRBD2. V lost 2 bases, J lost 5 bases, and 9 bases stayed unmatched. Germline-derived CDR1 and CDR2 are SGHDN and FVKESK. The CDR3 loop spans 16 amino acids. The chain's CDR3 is CASSQIFLAAHNEQFF. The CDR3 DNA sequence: TGTGCCAGCAGCCAAATCTTCCTAGCGGCCCACAATGAGCAGTTCTTC.

The CDR3, as DNA: TGTGCCTGGAGTGTGAGACTGGCCCAAGTGTGGACCGGGGAGCTGTTTTTT. Its translation: CAWSVRLAQVWTGELFF. V is TRBV30 and J is TRBJ2-2; D call uncertain. The germline V gene encodes CDR1 GTSNPN and CDR2 SVGIG (reference sequence). CDR3 size: 17 residues. Trimming removed 0 bases from V and 5 bases from J, with 19 bases in between.

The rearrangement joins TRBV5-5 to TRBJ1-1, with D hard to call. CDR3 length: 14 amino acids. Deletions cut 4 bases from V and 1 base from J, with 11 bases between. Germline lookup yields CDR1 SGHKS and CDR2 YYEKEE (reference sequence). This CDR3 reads CASSHRRGNTEAFF. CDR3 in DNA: TGTGCCAGCAGCCACCGGCGCGGGAACACTGAAGCTTTCTTT.

CDR3: CASSVGGRTNEKLFF. CDR3 nucleotides: TGTGCCAGCAGCGTAGGTGGCAGGACTAATGAAAAACTGTTTTTT. The chain links TRBV9 to TRBJ1-4; D not resolved. Germline CDR1 SGDLS, CDR2 YYNGEE. Trimming left V 0 bases short and J 2 bases short, with 8 bases between. The CDR3 covers 15 residues.

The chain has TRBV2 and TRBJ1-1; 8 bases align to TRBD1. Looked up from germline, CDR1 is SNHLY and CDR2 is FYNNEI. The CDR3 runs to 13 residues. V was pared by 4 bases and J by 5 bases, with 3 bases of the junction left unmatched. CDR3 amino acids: CASSGQGRTEAFF. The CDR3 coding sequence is TGTGCCAGCAGTGGACAGGGGAGAACTGAAGCTTTCTTT.

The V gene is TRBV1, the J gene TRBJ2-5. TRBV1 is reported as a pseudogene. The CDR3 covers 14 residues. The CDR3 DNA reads TGCACCAGCAGCCAAGACGGCGTTTGGGAGACCCAGTACTTC. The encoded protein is CTSSQDGVWETQYF.

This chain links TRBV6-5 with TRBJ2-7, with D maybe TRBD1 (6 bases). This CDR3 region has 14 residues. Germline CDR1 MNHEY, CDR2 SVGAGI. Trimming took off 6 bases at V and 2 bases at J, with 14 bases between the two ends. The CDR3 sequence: CASSREGTPYEQYF. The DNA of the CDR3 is TGTGCCAGCAGCCGTGAGGGGACACCCTACGAGCAGTACTTC.

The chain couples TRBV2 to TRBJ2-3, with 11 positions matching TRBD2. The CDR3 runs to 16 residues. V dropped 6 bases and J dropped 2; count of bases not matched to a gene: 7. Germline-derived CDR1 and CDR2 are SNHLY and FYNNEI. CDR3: CASSQLAGENTDTQYF. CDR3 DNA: TGTGCCAGCAGCCAACTAGCGGGAGAGAACACAGATACGCAGTATTTT.

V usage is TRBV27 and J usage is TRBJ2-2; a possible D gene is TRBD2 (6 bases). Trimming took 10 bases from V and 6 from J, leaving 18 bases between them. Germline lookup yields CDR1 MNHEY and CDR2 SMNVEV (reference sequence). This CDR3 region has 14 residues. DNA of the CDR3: TGTGCCACAGGGCGGGGAGGTAATCCCGGGGAGCTGTTTTTT. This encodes CATGRGGNPGELFF.

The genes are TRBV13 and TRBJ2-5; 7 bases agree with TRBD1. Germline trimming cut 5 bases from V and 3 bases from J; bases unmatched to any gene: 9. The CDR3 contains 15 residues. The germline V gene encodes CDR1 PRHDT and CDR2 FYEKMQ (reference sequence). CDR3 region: CASSGDSLPKETQYF. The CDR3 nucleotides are TGTGCCAGCAGCGGGGACAGCCTGCCCAAAGAGACCCAGTACTTC.

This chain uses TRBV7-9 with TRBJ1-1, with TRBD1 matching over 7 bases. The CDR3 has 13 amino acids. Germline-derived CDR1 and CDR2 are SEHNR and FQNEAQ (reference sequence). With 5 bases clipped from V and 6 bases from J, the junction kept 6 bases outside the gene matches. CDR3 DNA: TGTGCCAGCAGCCACCCAGACAGGGCTGAAGCTTTCTTT. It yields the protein CASSHPDRAEAFF.

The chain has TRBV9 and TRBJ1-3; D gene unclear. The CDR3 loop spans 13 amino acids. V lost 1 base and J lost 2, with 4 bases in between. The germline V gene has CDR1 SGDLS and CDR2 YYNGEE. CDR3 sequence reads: CASSVPPGNTIYF. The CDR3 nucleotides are TGTGCCAGCAGCGTACCCCCTGGAAACACCATATATTTT.

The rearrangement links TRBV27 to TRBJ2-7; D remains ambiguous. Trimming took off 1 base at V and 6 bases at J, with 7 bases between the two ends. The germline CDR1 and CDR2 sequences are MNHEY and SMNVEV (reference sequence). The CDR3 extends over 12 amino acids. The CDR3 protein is CASSLYSGEQYF. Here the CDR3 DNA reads TGTGCCAGCAGTTTATACTCGGGCGAGCAGTACTTC.

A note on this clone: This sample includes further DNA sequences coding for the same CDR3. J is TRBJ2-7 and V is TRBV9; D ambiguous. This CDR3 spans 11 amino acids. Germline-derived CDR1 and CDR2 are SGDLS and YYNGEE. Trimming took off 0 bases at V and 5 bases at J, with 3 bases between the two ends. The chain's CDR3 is CASSVGNEQYF. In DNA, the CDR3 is TGTGCCAGCAGCGTAGGTAACGAGCAGTACTTC.

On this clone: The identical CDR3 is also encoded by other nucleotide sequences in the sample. The CDR3 coding sequence is TGCAGTGCTAGAGTCGATACGCAGTATTTT. Translation: CSARVDTQYF. The chain links TRBV20-1 to TRBJ2-3; D unclear. This CDR3 comprises 10 residues. Trimming removed 1 base from V and 6 bases from J, with 2 bases in between. Germline V gene lookup returns CDR1 DFQATT and CDR2 SNEGSKA (reference sequence).

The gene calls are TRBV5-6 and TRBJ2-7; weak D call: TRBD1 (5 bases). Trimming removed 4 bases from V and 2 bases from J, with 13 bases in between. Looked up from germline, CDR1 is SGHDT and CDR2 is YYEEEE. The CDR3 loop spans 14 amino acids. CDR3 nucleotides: TGTGCCAGCAGCCAAGGGGTTAGGCCCTACGAGCAGTACTTC. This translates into CASSQGVRPYEQYF.

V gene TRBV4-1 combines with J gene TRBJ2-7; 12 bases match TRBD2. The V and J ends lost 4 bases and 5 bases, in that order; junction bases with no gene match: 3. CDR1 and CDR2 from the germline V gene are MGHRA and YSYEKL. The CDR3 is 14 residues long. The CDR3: CASSLTSGSDEQYF. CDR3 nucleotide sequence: TGCGCCAGCAGCCTGACTAGCGGGAGCGACGAGCAGTACTTC.

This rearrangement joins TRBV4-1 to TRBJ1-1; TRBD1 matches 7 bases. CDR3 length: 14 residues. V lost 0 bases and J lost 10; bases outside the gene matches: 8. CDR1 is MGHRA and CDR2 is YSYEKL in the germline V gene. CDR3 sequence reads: CASSQDRGRGGAFF. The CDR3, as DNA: TGCGCCAGCAGCCAAGACAGGGGGAGGGGGGGAGCTTTCTTT.

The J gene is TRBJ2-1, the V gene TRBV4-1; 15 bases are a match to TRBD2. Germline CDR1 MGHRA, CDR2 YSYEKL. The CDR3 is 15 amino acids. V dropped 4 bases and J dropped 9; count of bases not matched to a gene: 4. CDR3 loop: CASSRGLAGGLEQFF. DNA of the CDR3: TGCGCCAGCAGCCGGGGACTAGCGGGAGGTCTTGAGCAGTTCTTC.

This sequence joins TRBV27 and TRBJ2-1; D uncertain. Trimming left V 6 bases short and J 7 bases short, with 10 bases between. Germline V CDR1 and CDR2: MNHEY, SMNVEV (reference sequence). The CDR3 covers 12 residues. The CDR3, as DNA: TGTGCCAGCAGCCCCACAGCAAATGAGCAGTTCTTC. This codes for CASSPTANEQFF.

The CDR3 sequence: CASSFRDNSYEQYF. The CDR3, as DNA: TGTGCCAGCAGCTTCCGAGACAACTCCTACGAGCAGTACTTC. This chain links TRBV13 with TRBJ2-7; D not resolved. The germline V gene has CDR1 PRHDT and CDR2 FYEKMQ (reference sequence). This CDR3 is 14 amino acids long. V shed 3 bases and J shed 0 bases, with 9 bases lying between them.

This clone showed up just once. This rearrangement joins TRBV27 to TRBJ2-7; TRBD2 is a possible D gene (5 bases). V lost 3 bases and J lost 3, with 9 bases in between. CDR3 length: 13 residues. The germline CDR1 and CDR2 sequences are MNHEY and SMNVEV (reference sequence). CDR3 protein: CASSFNSGYEQYF. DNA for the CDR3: TGTGCCAGCAGTTTTAACAGCGGCTACGAGCAGTACTTC.